This paragraph reports one TCR beta chain. The antigen remains unidentified. This entry comes from a study of PD-1 blockade in mismatch repair-deficient tumors. Study context: All were previously treated, progressing patients with 12 mismatch repair-deficient cancer types. Study results and limitations: Tumor-resident clones, often undetectable pretreatment in blood, expanded then contracted after pembrolizumab.

CDR3 size: 11 residues. Trimming at V came to 5 bases and at J to 11 bases, leaving 4 bases not matched to a gene. The V gene's germline CDR1 is SNHLY and CDR2 FYNNEI. Every patient had mismatch repair deficiency by PCR or immunohistochemistry. TCR sequencing covered three patients who responded to pembrolizumab. Sequencing was performed with immunoSEQ multiplex PCR; in TCRdb, only in-frame clones are kept and a portion is missing. The sample lists roughly 130,000 clones, 85% to 90% occurring once. Sequencing used peripheral blood, obtained almost 74 weeks after starting pembrolizumab. The J gene is TRBJ1-1, the V gene TRBV2; 8 bases fit TRBD1. The source of this sequence is an adult with mismatch repair-deficient cancer. In DNA, the CDR3 is TGTGCCAGCAGTTACCGGGACAGGGCTTTCTTT. This sequence encodes CASSYRDRAFF.